A selection of T cell receptor beta chains follows, all from one sample in a study of T cells in localized non-small cell lung cancer. Data came from immunoSEQ multiplex PCR; TCRdb stores just in-frame clones and leaves some out. The sample lists 950 or so clones, 20% to 25% occurring once. The source material was normal lung tissue next to the tumor, sampled before any cancer treatment. The receptors come from a male donor aged 60 or older with stage III squamous cell lung carcinoma. Each CDR3 is given with its conserved first and last residue. A D gene is named only where the DNA matches it firmly. Where a row states a size, it is once, few, many or the class of an expanded clone; other rows omit it.

V gene: TRBV12-5
clone size: medium-sized
D gene: NA
J gene: TRBJ2-7
CDR3 protein: CASIDGGEQYF
CDR3 DNA: TGTGCCAGCATTGACGGAGGGGAGCAGTACTTC

V gene: TRBV28
clone size: NA
D gene: NA
J gene: TRBJ2-5
CDR3 protein: CASRAARTAGETQYF
CDR3 DNA: TGTGCCAGCAGGGCCGCCCGGACGGCTGGTGAGACCCAGTACTTC

V gene: TRBV2
clone size: few
D gene: TRBD2
J gene: TRBJ2-3
CDR3 protein: CASSSTGGLPQYF
CDR3 DNA: TGTGCCAGCAGTTCTACGGGAGGACTTCCGCAGTATTTT

V gene: TRBV6-8
clone size: NA
D gene: NA
J gene: TRBJ1-2
CDR3 protein: CAISAQAGQGSNYGYTF
CDR3 DNA: TGTGCCATCAGTGCCCAAGCCGGGCAAGGCTCTAACTATGGCTACACCTTC

V gene: TRBV28
clone size: large
D gene: TRBD1
J gene: TRBJ2-7
CDR3 protein: CASSLITGVYEQYF
CDR3 DNA: TGTGCCAGCAGTTTAATTACAGGGGTCTACGAGCAGTACTTC

V gene: TRBV11-3
clone size: few
D gene: NA
J gene: TRBJ1-6
CDR3 protein: CASSLWSRAQSPLHF
CDR3 DNA: TGTGCCAGCAGCTTATGGTCCAGGGCCCAATCACCCCTCCACTTT

V gene: TRBV15
clone size: NA
D gene: NA
J gene: TRBJ1-1
CDR3 protein: CATSKAGTNTEAFF
CDR3 DNA: TGTGCCACCAGCAAGGCAGGCACCAACACTGAAGCTTTCTTT

V gene: TRBV11-3
clone size: NA
D gene: TRBD2
J gene: TRBJ2-2
CDR3 protein: CASSLDSGGAAGELFF
CDR3 DNA: TGTGCCAGCAGCCTCGATAGCGGGGGGGCCGCCGGGGAGCTGTTTTTT

V gene: TRBV6-8
clone size: NA
D gene: NA
J gene: TRBJ1-1
CDR3 protein: CASRLPLGAAFF
CDR3 DNA: TGTGCCAGCAGGCTACCGCTGGGGGCAGCTTTCTTT

V gene: TRBV4-1
clone size: few
D gene: NA
J gene: TRBJ2-4
CDR3 protein: CASSQDAGGRAKNIQYF
CDR3 DNA: TGCGCCAGCAGCCAAGACGCCGGGGGAAGGGCCAAAAACATTCAGTACTTC

V gene: TRBV11-3
clone size: NA
D gene: TRBD1
J gene: TRBJ1-1
CDR3 protein: CASSLGQGAVWTEAFF
CDR3 DNA: TGTGCCAGCAGCTTGGGACAGGGGGCTGTGTGGACTGAAGCTTTCTTT

V gene: TRBV11-3
clone size: NA
D gene: NA
J gene: TRBJ1-4
CDR3 protein: CASSLDTTNEKLFF
CDR3 DNA: TGTGCCAGCAGCTTGGACACAACTAATGAAAAACTGTTTTTT

V gene: TRBV18
clone size: NA
D gene: NA
J gene: TRBJ2-1
CDR3 protein: CASSPIGRHNEQFF
CDR3 DNA: TGTGCCAGCTCACCGATAGGACGCCACAATGAGCAGTTCTTC

V gene: TRBV11-3
clone size: few
D gene: NA
J gene: TRBJ2-7
CDR3 protein: CASSLDRREAYEQYF
CDR3 DNA: TGTGCCAGCAGCCTGGACAGGAGGGAAGCCTACGAGCAGTACTTC

V gene: TRBV6-8
clone size: few
D gene: TRBD2
J gene: TRBJ2-7
CDR3 protein: CASSYAGLGGEQYF
CDR3 DNA: TGTGCCAGCAGTTACGCGGGACTAGGCGGCGAGCAGTACTTC

V gene: TRBV19
clone size: NA
D gene: NA
J gene: TRBJ1-2
CDR3 protein: CASRRTAHANYGYTF
CDR3 DNA: TGTGCCAGCCGTAGGACAGCCCACGCTAACTATGGCTACACCTTC

V gene: TRBV28
clone size: NA
D gene: NA
J gene: TRBJ1-1
CDR3 protein: CASSSGQREAFF
CDR3 DNA: TGTGCCAGCAGTTCTGGACAGAGGGAGGCTTTCTTT

V gene: TRBV6-8
clone size: medium-sized
D gene: TRBD2
J gene: TRBJ2-7
CDR3 protein: CASSSLLGLGRSYEQYF
CDR3 DNA: TGTGCCAGCAGTTCCCTACTTGGACTAGGGCGCTCCTACGAGCAGTACTTC

V gene: TRBV18
clone size: NA
D gene: NA
J gene: TRBJ2-5
CDR3 protein: CASSPPSGLETQYF
CDR3 DNA: TGTGCCAGCTCACCACCGAGCGGGCTGGAGACCCAGTACTTC

V gene: TRBV5-1
clone size: few
D gene: TRBD2
J gene: TRBJ2-7
CDR3 protein: CASSTRTSGRIYEQYF
CDR3 DNA: TGCGCCAGCAGCACCCGGACTAGCGGGAGGATTTACGAGCAGTACTTC

V gene: TRBV30
clone size: NA
D gene: NA
J gene: TRBJ2-2
CDR3 protein: CAWSGQGGELFF
CDR3 DNA: TGTGCCTGGAGTGGTCAGGGGGGCGAGCTGTTTTTT

V gene: TRBV19
clone size: few
D gene: NA
J gene: TRBJ2-6
CDR3 protein: CASRTGSSGANVLTF
CDR3 DNA: TGTGCCAGTAGGACAGGAAGCTCTGGGGCCAACGTCCTGACTTTC

V gene: TRBV30
clone size: few
D gene: NA
J gene: TRBJ2-3
CDR3 protein: CAWSVAGKSTDTQYF
CDR3 DNA: TGTGCCTGGAGTGTAGCAGGAAAGAGCACAGATACGCAGTATTTT

V gene: TRBV18
clone size: NA
D gene: NA
J gene: TRBJ1-3
CDR3 protein: CASSPAGKDAIYF
CDR3 DNA: TGTGCCAGCTCACCAGCAGGGAAGGACGCCATATATTTT